These 23 T cell receptor beta chains share one sample of origin, sequenced in a study of CD8+ T cells in alopecia areata. RNA extraction and reverse transcription yielded cDNA as sequencing template. The data were produced by immunoSEQ multiplex PCR, yet TCRdb's version contains in-frame clones alone and is incomplete. This table holds 100,000 or so clones, approximately 63% found once. The treatment: oral pan-JAK inhibitor, 5-10 mg twice daily. The sample was CD8+ T cells sorted from blood, taken between weeks 55 and 65, from a patient treated with tofacitinib. The receptors derive from a human donor with alopecia areata.

V and J are TRBV29-1 and TRBJ1-1, with D perhaps matching TRBD1 (5 bases). Trimming cost V 7 bases and J 2 bases, with 11 bases left between them. The length of the CDR3 is 12 residues. Germline V gene data show CDR1 as SQVTM and CDR2 as ANQGSEA. CDR3 sequence reads: CSALDSNTEAFF. Here the CDR3 DNA reads TGCAGCGCTCTTGACAGTAACACTGAAGCTTTCTTT.

This sequence joins TRBV6-6 and TRBJ1-2, with 7 bases that match TRBD1. J was trimmed by 8 bases and V by 7 bases; bases with no gene match: 10. Germline V CDR1 and CDR2: MNHNY, SVGAGI (reference sequence). The CDR3 is 13 amino acids. In nucleotides, the CDR3 is TGTGCCAGCATAGAGACAGGGTCGGAGGGCTACACCTTC. This translates into CASIETGSEGYTF.

The chain uses TRBV5-1 and TRBJ2-3; 9 nucleotides align to TRBD1. There are 15 residues in the CDR3. Germline CDR1 reads SGHRS; CDR2 reads YFSETQ. J gave up 3 bases and V 4 bases, and 6 bases lay outside the gene matches. The CDR3 region is CASSLDRGRTDTQYF. The CDR3 DNA reads as TGCGCCAGCAGCCTGGACAGGGGAAGGACAGATACGCAGTATTTT. The full variable domain, its missing parts supplied by reference TRBV5-1 and TRBJ2-3, is KAGVTQTPRYLIKTRGQQVTLSCSPISGHRSVSWYQQTPGQGLQFLFEYFSETQRNKGNFPGRFSGRQFSNSRSEMNVSTLELGDSALYLCASSLDRGRTDTQYFGPGTRLTVL.

V is TRBV15 and J is TRBJ2-7; D is unresolved. Germline V gives CDR1 LNHNV, CDR2 YYDKDF (reference sequence). V gave up 0 bases and J gave up 7 bases, with 7 bases separating them. The CDR3 is made up of 12 amino acids. CDR3 protein: CATSRDAWEQYF. The CDR3 DNA follows: TGTGCCACCAGCAGAGATGCGTGGGAGCAGTACTTC.

V gene TRBV30 combines with J gene TRBJ2-4; D unclear. Trimming shortened V by 5 bases and J by 6 bases, and 8 bases separated the two germline ends. Germline CDR1 is GTSNPN and CDR2 is SVGIG (reference sequence). There are 11 residues in the CDR3. The CDR3 DNA sequence: TGTGCCTGGGGCCCCGGAAACATTCAGTACTTC. This codes for CAWGPGNIQYF.

The rearrangement links TRBV6-1 to TRBJ1-2; 8 positions match TRBD1. V was clipped by 6 bases and J by 8 bases; unmatched bases: 5. CDR3 length: 12 residues. Looked up from germline, CDR1 is MNHNS and CDR2 is SASEGT. The CDR3 sequence: CASRQPGGGYTF. CDR3 sequence (DNA): TGTGCCAGCAGACAACCAGGGGGCGGCTACACCTTC.

This clone appeared a few times. The chain combines TRBV6-5 with TRBJ1-4; D is possibly TRBD1 (5 bases). This CDR3 comprises 15 residues. V gave up 0 bases and J gave up 7 bases, with 12 bases separating them. CDR1 is MNHEY, CDR2 SVGAGI, per germline. In nucleotides, the CDR3 is TGTGCCAGCAGTTACTCTCGGGGGATGGGTGAAAAACTGTTTTTT. It codes for CASSYSRGMGEKLFF.

The chain links TRBV7-6 to TRBJ2-2; TRBD1 agrees at 9 bases. The germline gives CDR1 SGHVS, CDR2 FNYEAQ. This CDR3 region has 19 residues. Trimming took 4 bases from V and 6 from J; bases not matched to a gene: 18. The CDR3 is CASSSRPGQGPLVAGELFF. CDR3 nucleotide sequence: TGTGCCAGCAGCTCCCGTCCGGGACAGGGACCTTTGGTTGCCGGGGAGCTGTTTTTT.

This clone appeared a few times. V and J are TRBV13 and TRBJ2-2, with TRBD1 as a possible D gene (6 bases). Deletions cut 5 bases from V and 7 bases from J, with 11 bases between. The CDR3 has 13 residues. Germline CDR1 and CDR2: PRHDT and FYEKMQ (reference sequence). The CDR3 DNA sequence: TGTGCCAGCAGCCCACAGGGAGTCGGGGAGCTGTTTTTT. Translated, it gives CASSPQGVGELFF.

This rearrangement joins TRBV29-1 to TRBJ1-2; D may be TRBD1 (5 bases). The CDR3 runs 14 residues. V lost 3 bases to trimming and J lost 1 base, with 12 bases between them. CDR1 and CDR2 from the germline V gene are SQVTM and ANQGSEA. CDR3 amino acids: CSVDYQGGNYGYTF. CDR3 in DNA: TGCAGCGTTGATTATCAGGGAGGTAACTATGGCTACACCTTC.

The chain employs TRBV12-5 and TRBJ2-1; D not resolved. V lost 7 bases, J lost 0 bases, and 7 bases lay in between. The germline V gene encodes CDR1 LGHNT and CDR2 FRNRAP. CDR3 size: 13 residues. CDR3 coding DNA: TGTGCTAGTGCTCCTTCCTCCTACAATGAGCAGTTCTTC. Protein sequence: CASAPSSYNEQFF.

The chain has TRBV27 and TRBJ1-5; D is possibly TRBD1 (5 bases). CDR1 and CDR2 (germline): MNHEY, SMNVEV (reference sequence). This CDR3 contains 15 residues. Trimming removed 5 bases from V and 2 bases from J, with 13 bases in between. CDR3 bases: TGTGCCAGCAGTCCGATGCGGGGCGGCAATCAGCCCCAGCATTTT. Translating it yields CASSPMRGGNQPQHF.

The gene calls are TRBV4-1 and TRBJ1-5; 9 bases agree with TRBD1. The junction had 5 bases not matched to a gene; V was cut back by 1 base and J by 7 bases. Germline V gene sequence: CDR1 MGHRA, CDR2 YSYEKL. The CDR3 is 15 residues long. CDR3 nucleotide sequence: TGCGCCAGCAGCCAAGGCGGGACAGGGCGACAGCCCCAGCATTTT. This gives the protein CASSQGGTGRQPQHF.

The V and J genes are TRBV6-6 and TRBJ1-2; D not certain. The germline V and J ends were trimmed by 2 bases and 3 bases, with 4 bases remaining between them. Germline V gene sequence: CDR1 MNHNY, CDR2 SVGAGI (reference sequence). CDR3 length equals 12 residues. CDR3 in DNA: TGTGCCAGCAGTTACACATACTATGGCTACACCTTC. This codes for CASSYTYYGYTF.

This sequence joins TRBV25-1 and TRBJ1-5; no clear D. CDR1 MGHDK and CDR2 SYGVNS come from the germline V gene. The CDR3 contains 12 residues. The V end lost 5 bases, the J end lost 9 bases, and 11 bases lay between the germline ends. DNA of the CDR3: TGTGCCAGCAGTCAAAGCTCGGGGCCCCAGCATTTT. Translated: CASSQSSGPQHF.

CDR3 sequence reads: CASTSGSAGELFF. CDR3 bases: TGTGCCAGCACGTCGGGATCGGCCGGGGAGCTGTTTTTT. The chain has TRBV9 and TRBJ2-2, with D perhaps matching TRBD2 (5 bases). This CDR3 has 13 residues. Germline CDR1 is SGDLS and CDR2 is YYNGEE. V gave up 6 bases and J gave up 6 bases, with 12 bases separating them.

V gene TRBV7-9 combines with J gene TRBJ2-7; possibly TRBD2 for D (5 bases). V shed 3 bases and J shed 4 bases, with 10 bases lying between them. The CDR3 loop spans 13 amino acids. Germline V gene sequence: CDR1 SEHNR, CDR2 FQNEAQ (reference sequence). For the CDR3, the DNA is TGTGCCAGCAGCTTTGGAAGCGGTTACGAGCAGTACTTC. Translating it yields CASSFGSGYEQYF.

The genes are TRBV7-9 and TRBJ1-2; D might be TRBD1 (5 bases). Germline V lookup: CDR1 SEHNR, CDR2 FQNEAQ (reference sequence). V lost 2 bases and J lost 6, with 13 bases in between. The CDR3 is 14 residues long. In DNA form, the CDR3 reads TGTGCCAGCAGCTTAATCCAGGGAGGGGATGGCTACACCTTC. This encodes CASSLIQGGDGYTF.

This chain connects TRBV4-1 to TRBJ2-1; 10 bases align to TRBD2. The germline V gene encodes CDR1 MGHRA and CDR2 YSYEKL. The CDR3 consists of 15 residues. The V segment lost 4 bases and the J segment 5 bases; nucleotides outside the gene matches: 5. The CDR3 coding sequence is TGCGCCAGCAGCCGAAAAAGCGGGGGGGACAATGAGCAGTTCTTC. It specifies CASSRKSGGDNEQFF.

The genes are TRBV21-1 and TRBJ2-3; the table's TRBD2 call for D was not verified on the DNA. TRBV21-1 is annotated as a pseudogene. The CDR3 length is 13 residues. CDR3 protein: CASTSGGTDTQYF. The CDR3 DNA reads as TGTGCCAGCACTAGCGGAGGCACAGATACGCAGTATTTT.

In its sample, this clone was seen a few times. The chain employs TRBV15 and TRBJ1-2, with D tentatively TRBD1 (5 bases). CDR1 and CDR2 (germline): LNHNV, YYDKDF (reference sequence). CDR3 length equals 14 residues. With 3 bases removed from V and 0 bases from J, the gap between germline ends came to 8 bases. CDR3 amino acids: CATSRDTPNYGYTF. The CDR3 DNA reads TGTGCCACCAGCAGGGACACCCCTAACTATGGCTACACCTTC.

This clone has a handful of counts. The V call is TRBV12-5, the J call TRBJ2-7; the D is unclear. Germline CDR1 LGHNT, CDR2 FRNRAP. The CDR3 is made up of 12 amino acids. V was clipped by 6 bases and J by 2 bases, with 8 bases between them. The CDR3 is CASGKGTYEQYF. DNA for the CDR3: TGTGCTAGTGGAAAAGGGACCTACGAGCAGTACTTC.

The J gene is TRBJ1-2, the V gene TRBV4-1; 7 positions agree with TRBD1. Losses at the gene ends were 1 base for V and 6 bases for J; bases not matched to a gene: 14. In germline, CDR1 is MGHRA, CDR2 YSYEKL. The CDR3 has 17 residues. This chain's CDR3 is CASSQAVFSWRGHGYTF. DNA for the CDR3: TGCGCCAGCAGCCAAGCCGTATTTTCGTGGAGGGGGCATGGCTACACCTTC.